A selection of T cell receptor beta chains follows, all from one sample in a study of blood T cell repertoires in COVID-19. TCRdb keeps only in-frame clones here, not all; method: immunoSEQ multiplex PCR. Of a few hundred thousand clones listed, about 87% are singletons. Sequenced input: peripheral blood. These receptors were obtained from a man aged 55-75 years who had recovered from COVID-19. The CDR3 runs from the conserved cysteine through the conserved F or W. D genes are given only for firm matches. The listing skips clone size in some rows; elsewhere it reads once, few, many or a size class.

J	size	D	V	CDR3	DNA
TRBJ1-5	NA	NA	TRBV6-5	CASSLRQVGQPQHF	TGTGCCAGCAGTTTACGACAGGTGGGGCAGCCCCAGCATTTT
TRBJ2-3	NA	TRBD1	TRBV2	CASSLQGASGAQYF	TGTGCCAGCAGTCTACAGGGGGCTTCGGGAGCGCAGTATTTT
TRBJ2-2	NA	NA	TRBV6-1	CASSELQINTGELFF	TGTGCCAGCAGTGAATTACAGATCAACACCGGGGAGCTGTTTTTT
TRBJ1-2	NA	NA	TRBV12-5	CASGLVLGAATNYGYTF	TGTGCTAGTGGTTTGGTATTAGGGGCAGCTACTAACTATGGCTACACCTTC
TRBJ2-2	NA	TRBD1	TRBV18	CASSPRTGNTGELFF	TGTGCCAGCTCACCAAGGACAGGGAACACCGGGGAGCTGTTTTTT
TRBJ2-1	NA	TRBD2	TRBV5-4	CASSLGASAGGRNEQFF	TGTGCCAGCAGCTTGGGGGCTTCAGCGGGAGGTCGGAATGAGCAGTTCTTC
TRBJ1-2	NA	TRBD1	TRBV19	CASSKWSPTGEDYGYTF	TGTGCCAGTAGTAAATGGAGTCCGACAGGGGAGGACTATGGCTACACCTTC
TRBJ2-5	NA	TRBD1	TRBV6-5	CASSTGQGRGAQYF	TGTGCCAGCAGTACGGGACAGGGCCGTGGGGCCCAGTACTTC
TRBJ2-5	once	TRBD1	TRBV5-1	CASSLDRGYQETQYF	TGCGCCAGCAGCCTGGACAGGGGGTACCAAGAGACCCAGTACTTC
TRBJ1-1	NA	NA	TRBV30	CAWTIGAEAFF	TGTGCCTGGACGATAGGGGCTGAAGCTTTCTTT
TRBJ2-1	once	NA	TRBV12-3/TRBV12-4	CATTGRGHNEQFF	TGTGCCACCACCGGGCGGGGGCACAATGAGCAGTTCTTC
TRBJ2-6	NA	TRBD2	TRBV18	CASSPLAGGLQGANVLTF	TGTGCCAGCTCACCGCTAGCGGGGGGCCTGCAGGGGGCCAACGTCCTGACTTTC
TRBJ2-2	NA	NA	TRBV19	CASSSGARLIGELFF	TGTGCCAGTAGTTCGGGTGCCCGGTTGATCGGGGAGCTGTTTTTT
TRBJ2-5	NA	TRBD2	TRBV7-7	CASSRLAGGLILEETQYF	TGTGCCAGCAGCCGACTAGCGGGGGGCCTTATCCTTGAAGAGACCCAGTACTTC
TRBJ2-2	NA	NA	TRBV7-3	CASSLRLANTGELFF	TGTGCCAGCAGCTTAAGACTAGCGAACACCGGGGAGCTGTTTTTT
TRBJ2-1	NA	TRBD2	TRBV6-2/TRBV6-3	CASSYGGGPNEQFF	TGTGCCAGCAGTTACGGCGGGGGGCCAAATGAGCAGTTCTTC
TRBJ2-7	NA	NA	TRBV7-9	CASSFYEQGYEQYF	TGTGCCAGCAGCTTTTATGAGCAGGGCTACGAGCAGTACTTC
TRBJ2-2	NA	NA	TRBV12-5	CASGSLTVTGELFF	TGTGCTAGTGGTTCGCTCACAGTCACCGGGGAGCTGTTTTTT
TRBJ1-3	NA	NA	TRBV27	CASSLVAPQRGPGNTIYF	TGTGCCAGCAGTTTAGTTGCGCCTCAGAGAGGGCCTGGAAACACCATATATTTT
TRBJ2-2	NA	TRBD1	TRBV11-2	CASSWDRGGTGELFF	TGTGCCAGCAGTTGGGACAGGGGGGGTACCGGGGAGCTGTTTTTT
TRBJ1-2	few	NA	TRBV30	CAWSARDRGNGYTF	TGTGCCTGGAGTGCCAGGGATAGGGGAAATGGCTACACCTTC
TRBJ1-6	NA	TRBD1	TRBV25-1	CASSGGTESSYNSPLHF	TGTGCCAGCAGTGGGGGGACAGAGAGCTCCTATAATTCACCCCTCCACTTT
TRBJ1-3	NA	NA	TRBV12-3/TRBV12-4	CASSPRDTIYF	TGTGCCAGCAGCCCGCGGGACACCATATATTTT
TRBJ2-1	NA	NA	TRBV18	CASSSQRHAPKNEQFF	TGTGCCAGCTCATCCCAGCGCCACGCCCCCAAGAATGAGCAGTTCTTC
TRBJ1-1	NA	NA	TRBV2	CASSVGGMNTEAFF	TGTGCCAGCAGTGTGGGGGGAATGAACACTGAAGCTTTCTTT
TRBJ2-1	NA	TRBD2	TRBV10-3	CAIRRGGLNEQFF	TGTGCCATCAGGCGGGGGGGACTCAATGAGCAGTTCTTC
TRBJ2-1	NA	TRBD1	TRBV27	CASSLRQGSFRNEQFF	TGTGCCAGCAGTCTCCGACAGGGTTCTTTCCGCAATGAGCAGTTCTTC
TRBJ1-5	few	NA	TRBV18	CASSPLPLNAATTGQPQHF	TGTGCCAGCTCACCGCTCCCGCTCAACGCGGCAACGACGGGGCAGCCCCAGCATTTT
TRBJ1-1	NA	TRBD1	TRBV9	CASSAHPGQGTEAFF	TGTGCCAGCAGCGCTCATCCGGGACAGGGCACTGAAGCTTTCTTT
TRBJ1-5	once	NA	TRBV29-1	CSVVERGQPQHF	TGCAGCGTTGTGGAAAGGGGTCAGCCCCAGCATTTT
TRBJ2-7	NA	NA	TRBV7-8	CASSRGLSSYEQYF	TGTGCCAGCAGCCGAGGGCTCTCCTCCTACGAGCAGTACTTC
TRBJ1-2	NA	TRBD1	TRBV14	CASSFTGQGGHGYTF	TGTGCCAGCAGCTTTACGGGACAGGGTGGTCATGGCTACACCTTC
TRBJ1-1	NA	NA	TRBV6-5	CASSYGGLNTEAFF	TGTGCCAGCAGTTACGGAGGGTTAAACACTGAAGCTTTCTTT
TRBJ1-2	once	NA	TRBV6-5	CASSPGYASYGYTF	TGTGCCAGCAGCCCCGGGTATGCTTCCTATGGCTACACCTTC
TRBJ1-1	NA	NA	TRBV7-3	CASSLDGGRNTEAFF	TGTGCCAGCAGCTTAGATGGAGGGCGGAACACTGAAGCTTTCTTT
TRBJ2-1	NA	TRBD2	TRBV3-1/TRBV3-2	CASRSTSGPSYNEQFF	TGTGCCAGCAGGTCGACTAGCGGGCCGTCCTACAATGAGCAGTTCTTC
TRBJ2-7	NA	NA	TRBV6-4	CASSAFTGAYEQYF	TGTGCCAGCAGTGCTTTTACGGGAGCCTACGAGCAGTACTTC
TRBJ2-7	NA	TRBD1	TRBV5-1	CASSLPGGASPYEQYF	TGCGCCAGCAGCCTCCCAGGGGGCGCGAGCCCCTACGAGCAGTACTTC
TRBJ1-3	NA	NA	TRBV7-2	CASSWSGGGGNTIYF	TGTGCCAGCAGCTGGTCCGGGGGTGGTGGAAACACCATATATTTT
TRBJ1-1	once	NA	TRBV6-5	CASSYLGAKSNTEAFF	TGTGCCAGCAGTTACTTAGGGGCTAAATCGAACACTGAAGCTTTCTTT
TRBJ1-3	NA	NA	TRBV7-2	CASSINRADGNTIYF	TGTGCCAGCAGCATAAACAGGGCTGATGGAAACACCATATATTTT
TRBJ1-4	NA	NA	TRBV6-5	CAIANSGLGFEKLFF	TGTGCCATTGCCAACTCGGGTCTCGGGTTTGAAAAACTGTTTTTT
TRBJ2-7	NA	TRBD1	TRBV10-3	CAISAGTGRHEQYF	TGTGCCATCAGTGCGGGGACAGGGAGACACGAGCAGTACTTC
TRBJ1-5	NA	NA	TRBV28	CASDISNQPQHF	TGTGCCAGCGACATTAGCAATCAGCCCCAGCATTTT